The TCR beta chain described here comes from a study of T cell responses to AZD1222 COVID-19 vaccine. Findings of the study overall: Females made up more of the donors, who were largely white British, and clonal diversity may have come out too low. After two AZD1222 doses, spike-specific TCR breadth and depth rose versus day 0.

Germline lookup yields CDR1 MNHEY and CDR2 SMNVEV (reference sequence). The CDR3 sequence is 17 residues long. V trimming: 5 bases; J trimming: 3 bases; junction bases outside the gene matches: 12. Data came from immunoSEQ multiplex PCR; TCRdb stores just in-frame clones and leaves some out. The repertoire holds around 150,000 clones, with roughly 90% as singletons. Note on this clone: Its antigen remains unknown.

This chain uses TRBV27 with TRBJ1-5; 8 bases align to TRBD1. The starting material was peripheral blood, obtained 28 days after the second AZD1222 dose. This receptor was obtained from an adult who received the AZD1222 COVID-19 vaccine. The CDR3 DNA sequence: TGTGCCAGCAGTCCGATGCCCTTCAGGGGGCACAATCAGCCCCAGCATTTT. Encoded protein: CASSPMPFRGHNQPQHF.